One and the same sample provided the 21 T cell receptor beta chains below, sequenced in a study of naive and memory T cell subsets. A UMI-containing oligonucleotide was joined by 3' ligation to the TCR cDNA template. Four PCR rounds used nested alpha and beta constant region primers plus the SP2 primer. A single record per CDR3 protein comes from TCRdb applying MiXCR to the UMI-ligation and nested PCR reads. This table has about 26,000 distinct CDR3 sequences, under 6.5% appearing once. Sequencing was performed on blood. All receptors come from an adult in good health.

This clonotype was picked up a small number of times. CDR3 in amino acids: CASSLKGRFEAFF. The CDR3 DNA is TGTGCCAGCAGTCTTAAAGGACGGTTTGAAGCTTTCTTT. This chain uses TRBV12-3 or TRBV12-4 with TRBJ1-1, with D unclear. V was pared by 5 bases and J by 7 bases, with 14 bases between. The CDR3 has 13 residues.

This clonotype was counted a few times. This rearrangement joins TRBV28 to TRBJ1-5, with a weak D call TRBD1 (5 bases). The V gene's germline CDR1 is MDHEN and CDR2 SYDVKM. The germline V and J ends were trimmed by 6 bases and 2 bases, with 14 bases remaining between them. The CDR3 contains 15 residues. The CDR3 sequence: CASSALRGCNQPQHF. In DNA form, the CDR3 reads TGTGCCAGCAGCGCCTTAAGGGGCTGCAATCAGCCCCAGCATTTT.

This clonotype came up a few times. The chain combines TRBV28 with TRBJ2-7, with D uncertain. The germline V and J ends were trimmed by 4 bases and 0 bases, with 10 bases remaining between them. The CDR3 is made up of 14 amino acids. Germline-derived CDR1 and CDR2 are MDHEN and SYDVKM. CDR3 in DNA: TGTGCCAGCAGTTGGAAGGTTAGCTCCTACGAGCAGTACTTC. Protein: CASSWKVSSYEQYF.

Comment on this clonotype: Being one base from a much bigger clone, this may be a read error. The CDR3 nucleotides read TGTGCCAGCAGCTCCAAGGGAGGCTATGGCTACACCTTC. It specifies CASSSKGGYGYTF. The V call is TRBV7-2, the J call TRBJ1-2, with no clear D. CDR3 length equals 13 residues. Germline V CDR1 and CDR2: SGHTA, FQGNSA. V shed 4 bases and J shed 4 bases, with 10 bases lying between them.

The table lists this clonotype with many counts. This chain links TRBV3-1 with TRBJ2-2; D unresolved. There are 15 residues in the CDR3. Trimming took 0 bases from V and 2 from J, leaving 7 bases between them. The germline V gene has CDR1 LGHDT and CDR2 YNNKEL (reference sequence). The CDR3 reads CASSQDMPNTGELFF. As DNA, the CDR3 is TGTGCCAGCAGCCAAGATATGCCAAACACCGGGGAGCTGTTTTTT.

At least ten counts were recorded for this clonotype. CDR3: CASSSLGGGLYGYTF. The CDR3 DNA reads as TGTGCCAGCAGTTCCCTCGGGGGAGGCCTCTATGGCTACACCTTC. The J gene is TRBJ1-2, the V gene TRBV12-3 or TRBV12-4; D might be TRBD1 (5 bases). The V gene lost 4 bases and the J gene lost 4 bases, with 16 bases spanning the gap. The CDR3 extends over 15 amino acids.

The gene calls are TRBV5-4 and TRBJ1-2, with 10 bases aligning to TRBD1. Germline trimming cut 1 base from V and 8 bases from J; bases unmatched to any gene: 5. Germline V gene sequence: CDR1 SGHNT, CDR2 YYREEE (reference sequence). The CDR3 sequence is 14 residues long. The chain's CDR3 is CASSLRGQGRGYTF. Here the CDR3 DNA reads TGTGCCAGCAGCTTGAGGGGACAGGGGCGCGGCTACACCTTC.

This clonotype qualifies as medium-sized (0.01 to 0.1%). V and J are TRBV20-1 and TRBJ1-5; unclear D gene. The CDR3 covers 14 residues. Germline-derived CDR1 and CDR2 are DFQATT and SNEGSKA (reference sequence). Trimming left V 6 bases short and J 4 bases short, with 16 bases between. In DNA, the CDR3 is TGCAGTGCGTCCCCGGGCTTCCGAAATCAGCCCCAGCATTTT. Its translation is CSASPGFRNQPQHF.

There are many counts of this clonotype. The chain uses TRBV12-3 or TRBV12-4 and TRBJ2-1; D is tentatively TRBD1 or TRBD2 (5 bases each). This CDR3 has 11 amino acids. The V and J ends lost 9 bases and 9 bases respectively, with 12 bases between them. Here the CDR3 reads CASRDAAEQFF. In nucleotides, the CDR3 is TGTGCCAGTCGGGACGCGGCTGAGCAGTTCTTC.

At least ten counts were recorded for this clonotype. This chain uses TRBV29-1 with TRBJ2-1; possible D gene TRBD2, 5 bases. The germline CDR1 and CDR2 sequences are SQVTM and ANQGSEA. The CDR3 loop spans 13 amino acids. V lost 4 bases to trimming and J lost 0 bases, with 7 bases between them. This chain's CDR3 is CSVVASSYNEQFF. In DNA form, the CDR3 reads TGCAGCGTTGTAGCGAGCTCCTACAATGAGCAGTTCTTC.

This clonotype was counted ten times or more. The V call is TRBV7-8, the J call TRBJ2-2; TRBD1 matches 11 bases. Germline assignment: CDR1 SGHVS and CDR2 FQNEAQ. Unmatched junction bases numbered 13, after V lost 6 bases and J lost 7 bases. The CDR3 consists of 17 residues. The CDR3 nucleotides are TGTGCCAGCAGTTCCCTCCACCGGGACAGGGGGGACGGGGAGCTGTTTTTT. This sequence encodes CASSSLHRDRGDGELFF.

This clonotype came up a few times. The chain is built from TRBV28 and TRBJ1-1; D is uncertain. This CDR3 region has 13 residues. V lost 3 bases, J lost 4 bases, and 9 bases lay in between. Germline values: CDR1 MDHEN, CDR2 SYDVKM. The CDR3 protein is CASSFPSGTEAFF. CDR3 coding DNA: TGTGCCAGCAGTTTCCCCAGTGGCACTGAAGCTTTCTTT.

This clonotype was counted many times. The V and J genes are TRBV27 and TRBJ2-7, with 16 bases identical to TRBD2. The V segment lost 6 bases and the J segment 7 bases; nucleotides outside the gene matches: 12. The CDR3 is 17 amino acids. Looked up from germline, CDR1 is MNHEY and CDR2 is SMNVEV (reference sequence). CDR3 amino acids: CASRGGTSGRARGEQYF. CDR3 coding DNA: TGTGCCAGCAGGGGGGGGACTAGCGGGAGGGCCCGAGGGGAGCAGTACTTC.

By share, this clonotype counts as medium-sized. The chain is built from TRBV4-3 and TRBJ2-1; 7 positions match TRBD2. Trimming removed 2 bases from V and 0 bases from J; junction bases left unmatched: 10. Germline-derived CDR1 and CDR2 are LGHNA and YSLEER. The CDR3 is 18 amino acids. The CDR3 DNA reads TGCGCCAGCAGCCAACTGTCCGGGACTACCAGCTCCTACAATGAGCAGTTCTTC. It specifies CASSQLSGTTSSYNEQFF.

This clonotype has more than one count but fewer than ten. J is TRBJ1-2 and V is TRBV7-3, with 7 bases matching TRBD1. The CDR3 has 14 residues. V gave up 5 bases and J gave up 5 bases; unmatched junction bases: 8. Germline V gene lookup returns CDR1 SGHTA and CDR2 FQGTGA. CDR3 sequence: CASSDGPQGYGYTF. Here the CDR3 DNA reads TGTGCCAGCAGCGATGGCCCACAGGGGTATGGCTACACCTTC.

This clonotype was seen ten or more times. The chain carries TRBV4-1 and TRBJ1-2, with D possibly being TRBD1 (5 bases). V lost 3 bases and J lost 2, with 10 bases in between. Germline V gives CDR1 MGHRA, CDR2 YSYEKL. This CDR3 is 14 amino acids long. This chain's CDR3 is CASSQRGANYGYTF. The CDR3 nucleotides are TGCGCCAGCAGCCAGCGCGGGGCCAACTATGGCTACACCTTC.

This clonotype was picked up many times. This chain uses TRBV4-3 with TRBJ2-5; D is undetermined. The ends were cut back, 0 bases at V and 4 bases at J, with 9 bases in the middle. In germline, CDR1 is LGHNA, CDR2 YSLEER. The CDR3 consists of 14 residues. CDR3 in amino acids: CASSQDLWGETQYF. The CDR3 DNA reads TGCGCCAGCAGCCAAGATCTTTGGGGAGAGACCCAGTACTTC.

The CDR3 sequence is CASSQDLSGPDTEAFF. The CDR3 nucleotides are TGCGCCAGCAGCCAAGATCTGTCAGGGCCCGACACTGAAGCTTTCTTT. The genes are TRBV4-3 and TRBJ1-1, with a tentative D call TRBD1 (5 bases). V lost 0 bases, J lost 3 bases, and 14 bases lay in between. This CDR3 is built from 16 residues. Germline-derived CDR1 and CDR2 are LGHNA and YSLEER.

At least ten counts were recorded for this clonotype. The chain employs TRBV7-2 and TRBJ1-1; D not resolved. There are 13 residues in the CDR3. Trimming removed 3 bases from V and 0 bases from J, with 5 bases in between. Germline V CDR1 and CDR2: SGHTA, FQGNSA. The CDR3 here is CASSFTMNTEAFF. The DNA for the CDR3 is TGTGCCAGCAGCTTTACCATGAACACTGAAGCTTTCTTT. The variable domain in full, with the rest retrieved from reference TRBV7-2 and TRBJ1-1, is GAGVSQSPSNKVTEKGKDVELRCDPISGHTALYWYRQSLGQGLEFLIYFQGNSAPDKSGLPSDRFSAERTGGSVSTLTIQRTQQEDSAVYLCASSFTMNTEAFFGQGTRLTVV.

A few counts support this clonotype. One junction end disagrees with the germline gene, perhaps due to a read error. This rearrangement joins TRBV7-2 to TRBJ1-2; a possible D gene is TRBD1 (6 bases). CDR1 is SGHTA and CDR2 is FQGNSA in the germline V gene. This CDR3 region has 12 residues. This chain's CDR3 is CASSAQGYGDTF. The CDR3 DNA is TGTGCCAGCAGTGCACAGGGTTATGGCGACACCTTC.

This clonotype was seen at least ten times. The chain couples TRBV29-1 to TRBJ1-1, with a tentative D call TRBD1 (5 bases). The germline V gene has CDR1 SQVTM and CDR2 ANQGSEA. The CDR3 runs 16 residues. V was trimmed by 2 bases and J by 0 bases, leaving 16 bases between them. As DNA, the CDR3 is TGCAGCGTTGAAAGGCAGGGTCCCTCCATGAACACTGAAGCTTTCTTT. It yields the protein CSVERQGPSMNTEAFF.